Listed below are T cell receptor beta chains from one sample, sequenced in a study of robustness of blood B and T cell sequencing. TCRdb re-called the PCR reads through MiXCR, storing one row per CDR3 protein. The sample contains some 3,600 distinct CDR3 sequences, around half of which appear only once. Source material: peripheral blood. These receptors all come from a human donor in good health. The CDR3 runs from the conserved cysteine through the conserved F or W. Each record gives: D gene, V gene, CDR3 length, J gene, clone size, CDR3 DNA, CDR3 protein. D genes are given only for firm matches. Clone size, where shown, is once, few, many, or a class for clones that have expanded.

D gene: TRBD1
V gene: TRBV19
CDR3 length: 15
J gene: TRBJ1-6
clone size: few
CDR3 DNA: TGTGCCAGTAGACGGACAGGGGTCAATAATTCACCCCTCCACTTT
CDR3 protein: CASRRTGVNNSPLHF

D gene: NA
V gene: TRBV24-1
CDR3 length: 13
J gene: TRBJ1-2
clone size: few
CDR3 DNA: TGTGCCACCAGTGATGAGGGGGACTATGGCTACACCTTC
CDR3 protein: CATSDEGDYGYTF

D gene: NA
V gene: TRBV3-1
CDR3 length: 12
J gene: TRBJ2-2
clone size: NA
CDR3 DNA: TGTGCCAGCAGCCAAGTCACCGGGGAGCTGTTTTTT
CDR3 protein: CASSQVTGELFF

D gene: NA
V gene: TRBV5-1
CDR3 length: 16
J gene: TRBJ2-1
clone size: NA
CDR3 DNA: TGCGCCAGCAGCTTGTTGGGGACCCCCTCCTACAATGAGCAGTTCTTC
CDR3 protein: CASSLLGTPSYNEQFF

D gene: TRBD1
V gene: TRBV11-2
CDR3 length: 15
J gene: TRBJ2-7
clone size: NA
CDR3 DNA: TGTGCCAGCAGCTTCGGACAGGACGGACGTTACGAGCAGTACTTC
CDR3 protein: CASSFGQDGRYEQYF

D gene: NA
V gene: TRBV10-3
CDR3 length: 15
J gene: TRBJ1-2
clone size: few
CDR3 DNA: TGTGCCATCAGTGAAGGGGCCACCACCCGGGATGGCTACACCTTC
CDR3 protein: CAISEGATTRDGYTF

D gene: NA
V gene: TRBV9
CDR3 length: 13
J gene: TRBJ2-2
clone size: few
CDR3 DNA: TGTGCCAGCAGCGTAGGGGGGACCGGGGAGCTGTTTTTT
CDR3 protein: CASSVGGTGELFF

D gene: TRBD1
V gene: TRBV5-1
CDR3 length: 12
J gene: TRBJ2-1
clone size: NA
CDR3 DNA: TGCGCCAGTACAGGGGGGACCAATGAGCAGTTCTTC
CDR3 protein: CASTGGTNEQFF

D gene: TRBD2
V gene: TRBV7-3
CDR3 length: 16
J gene: TRBJ2-2
clone size: once
CDR3 DNA: TGTGCCAGCAGCTTAAGATCTAGCGGGGGGGCCGGGGAGCTGTTTTTT
CDR3 protein: CASSLRSSGGAGELFF

D gene: NA
V gene: TRBV6-5
CDR3 length: 13
J gene: TRBJ2-1
clone size: NA
CDR3 DNA: TGTGCCAGCAGTTATGGACTGAAAAATGAGCAGTTCTTC
CDR3 protein: CASSYGLKNEQFF

D gene: TRBD2
V gene: TRBV6-4
CDR3 length: 18
J gene: TRBJ2-3
clone size: NA
CDR3 DNA: TGTGCCAGCAGTAACCTAGGAAGATCTAGCGGGGGTCCAGATACGCAGTATTTT
CDR3 protein: CASSNLGRSSGGPDTQYF

D gene: TRBD2
V gene: TRBV2
CDR3 length: 13
J gene: TRBJ2-2
clone size: NA
CDR3 DNA: TGTGCCACCGGGGGGTCGAACACCGGGGAGCTGTTTTTT
CDR3 protein: CATGGSNTGELFF

D gene: TRBD1
V gene: TRBV5-1
CDR3 length: 16
J gene: TRBJ1-1
clone size: once
CDR3 DNA: TGCGCCAGCAGCTTGGGGGGGACAGGGATGAACACTGAAGCTTTCTTT
CDR3 protein: CASSLGGTGMNTEAFF

D gene: NA
V gene: TRBV7-6
CDR3 length: 13
J gene: TRBJ1-4
clone size: NA
CDR3 DNA: TGTGCCAGCATGGGGAAAACTAATGAAAAACTGTTTTTT
CDR3 protein: CASMGKTNEKLFF

D gene: NA
V gene: TRBV13
CDR3 length: 13
J gene: TRBJ2-7
clone size: once
CDR3 DNA: TGTGCCAGCAGCTTCGCTTCAGGAGGCGAGCAGTACTTC
CDR3 protein: CASSFASGGEQYF

D gene: NA
V gene: TRBV20-1
CDR3 length: 14
J gene: TRBJ1-1
clone size: NA
CDR3 DNA: TGCAGTGCTAAAACACCTTCCGTGAACACTGAAGCTTTCTTT
CDR3 protein: CSAKTPSVNTEAFF

D gene: TRBD1
V gene: TRBV5-1
CDR3 length: 16
J gene: TRBJ1-2
clone size: NA
CDR3 DNA: TGCGCCAGCAGCGTGCTGGGGACAGGGGAAGACTATGGCTACACCTTC
CDR3 protein: CASSVLGTGEDYGYTF

D gene: NA
V gene: TRBV5-6
CDR3 length: 15
J gene: TRBJ2-6
clone size: NA
CDR3 DNA: TGTGCCAGCAGCCCGGTTGCCTCTGGGGCCAACGTCCTGACTTTC
CDR3 protein: CASSPVASGANVLTF

D gene: TRBD1
V gene: TRBV4-2
CDR3 length: 18
J gene: TRBJ1-4
clone size: few
CDR3 DNA: TGTGCCAGCAGCCTCATAGGGGACAGGGGGTGGACTAATGAAAAACTGTTTTTT
CDR3 protein: CASSLIGDRGWTNEKLFF

D gene: NA
V gene: TRBV2
CDR3 length: 16
J gene: TRBJ2-3
clone size: NA
CDR3 DNA: TGTGCCAGCAGTGAACTTGGGGCCATAACCACAGATACGCAGTATTTT
CDR3 protein: CASSELGAITTDTQYF

D gene: NA
V gene: TRBV6-1
CDR3 length: 10
J gene: TRBJ2-1
clone size: NA
CDR3 DNA: TGTGCCAGCAGTGCGAGCTTTCAGTTCTTC
CDR3 protein: CASSASFQFF

D gene: TRBD2
V gene: TRBV5-1
CDR3 length: 15
J gene: TRBJ2-1
clone size: NA
CDR3 DNA: TGCGCCAGCAGCCCTACGAGCGGGACCTTCAATGAGCAGTTCTTC
CDR3 protein: CASSPTSGTFNEQFF

D gene: NA
V gene: TRBV4-1
CDR3 length: 18
J gene: TRBJ1-2
clone size: NA
CDR3 DNA: TGCGCCAGCAGCCTCAGAGCCGGATATGGGGGCGCGGACTATGGCTACACCTTC
CDR3 protein: CASSLRAGYGGADYGYTF

D gene: TRBD2
V gene: TRBV18
CDR3 length: 18
J gene: TRBJ2-1
clone size: few
CDR3 DNA: TGTGCCAGCTCACCCACCCGACTAGCGGGGTATGGAGGCAATGAGCAGTTCTTC
CDR3 protein: CASSPTRLAGYGGNEQFF

D gene: NA
V gene: TRBV7-9
CDR3 length: 15
J gene: TRBJ2-1
clone size: NA
CDR3 DNA: TGTGCCAGCAGCCTCAGAGCCCACTCCTACAATGAGCAGTTCTTC
CDR3 protein: CASSLRAHSYNEQFF

D gene: NA
V gene: TRBV11-1
CDR3 length: 12
J gene: TRBJ1-2
clone size: NA
CDR3 DNA: TGTGCCAGCTCCAACAGGGACTATGGCTACACCTTC
CDR3 protein: CASSNRDYGYTF

D gene: TRBD2
V gene: TRBV6-7
CDR3 length: 19
J gene: TRBJ2-3
clone size: NA
CDR3 DNA: TGTGCCAGCAGTACTCGGCCTGCTAGCGGGGGTTTTAGCACAGATACGCAGTATTTT
CDR3 protein: CASSTRPASGGFSTDTQYF

D gene: TRBD1
V gene: TRBV6-1
CDR3 length: 16
J gene: TRBJ1-2
clone size: NA
CDR3 DNA: TGTGCCAGCAGCCATGCCGGGACAGGGGCTAACTATGGCTACACCTTC
CDR3 protein: CASSHAGTGANYGYTF

D gene: TRBD2
V gene: TRBV6-1
CDR3 length: 13
J gene: TRBJ2-3
clone size: large
CDR3 DNA: TGTGCCAGCACTAGCGGGGGCACAGATACGCAGTATTTT
CDR3 protein: CASTSGGTDTQYF

D gene: NA
V gene: TRBV7-9
CDR3 length: 14
J gene: TRBJ1-1
clone size: few
CDR3 DNA: TGTGCCAGCAGCTTAGGGGGAGAGAACACTGAAGCTTTCTTT
CDR3 protein: CASSLGGENTEAFF

D gene: NA
V gene: TRBV20-1
CDR3 length: 13
J gene: TRBJ1-1
clone size: few
CDR3 DNA: TGCAGTGCTAGAGTGGTGGGGAACACTGAAGCTTTCTTT
CDR3 protein: CSARVVGNTEAFF

D gene: TRBD1
V gene: TRBV18
CDR3 length: 14
J gene: TRBJ2-2
clone size: NA
CDR3 DNA: TGTGCCAGCTCACGACAGGGGAACACCGGGGAGCTGTTTTTT
CDR3 protein: CASSRQGNTGELFF

D gene: NA
V gene: TRBV6-2/TRBV6-3
CDR3 length: 17
J gene: TRBJ1-2
clone size: few
CDR3 DNA: TGTGCCAGCAGTTACCAACCGGGGGGTGGGTTGGACTATGGCTACACCTTC
CDR3 protein: CASSYQPGGGLDYGYTF

D gene: TRBD1
V gene: TRBV6-6
CDR3 length: 14
J gene: TRBJ2-7
clone size: NA
CDR3 DNA: TGTGCCAGCACCTTAACGACAGGGACCTACGAGCAGTACTTC
CDR3 protein: CASTLTTGTYEQYF

D gene: NA
V gene: TRBV5-1
CDR3 length: 16
J gene: TRBJ2-7
clone size: NA
CDR3 DNA: TGCGCCAGCAGCTCTGGAGGCCCACAGGAGGGGTACGAGCAGTACTTC
CDR3 protein: CASSSGGPQEGYEQYF

D gene: NA
V gene: TRBV5-1
CDR3 length: 14
J gene: TRBJ1-1
clone size: NA
CDR3 DNA: TGCGCCAGCAGGTCCCGACCAGGGACCCCTGAAGCTTTCTTT
CDR3 protein: CASRSRPGTPEAFF

D gene: NA
V gene: TRBV7-3
CDR3 length: 16
J gene: TRBJ1-1
clone size: few
CDR3 DNA: TGTGCCAGCAGCTTACTTCCCCCCACACAGGCCACTGAAGCTTTCTTT
CDR3 protein: CASSLLPPTQATEAFF

D gene: TRBD1
V gene: TRBV27
CDR3 length: 16
J gene: TRBJ1-1
clone size: NA
CDR3 DNA: TGTGCCAGCAGTTCTCACACTACAGGGGTAGGGACTGAAGCTTTCTTT
CDR3 protein: CASSSHTTGVGTEAFF

D gene: NA
V gene: TRBV7-3
CDR3 length: 13
J gene: TRBJ2-3
clone size: NA
CDR3 DNA: TGTGCCAGCAGCTCGGGTGCCACAGATACGCAGTATTTT
CDR3 protein: CASSSGATDTQYF

D gene: NA
V gene: TRBV6-5
CDR3 length: 13
J gene: TRBJ2-7
clone size: NA
CDR3 DNA: TGTGCCAGCAGTTACTCCCCACCGCAAGAGCAGTACTTC
CDR3 protein: CASSYSPPQEQYF

D gene: NA
V gene: TRBV27
CDR3 length: 16
J gene: TRBJ2-3
clone size: NA
CDR3 DNA: TGTGCCAGCAGTGTCACGTGGGGGCCTAGCACAGATACGCAGTATTTT
CDR3 protein: CASSVTWGPSTDTQYF

D gene: NA
V gene: TRBV5-1
CDR3 length: 17
J gene: TRBJ2-6
clone size: NA
CDR3 DNA: TGCGCCAGCAGCTGGATCTTACAGGGAACTGGGGCCAACGTCCTGACTTTC
CDR3 protein: CASSWILQGTGANVLTF

D gene: TRBD1
V gene: TRBV29-1
CDR3 length: 16
J gene: TRBJ2-3
clone size: few
CDR3 DNA: TGCAGCGTTGAAAGGGCCCGGGACAGGTCCACAGATACGCAGTATTTT
CDR3 protein: CSVERARDRSTDTQYF

D gene: NA
V gene: TRBV21-1
CDR3 length: 18
J gene: TRBJ1-2
clone size: NA
CDR3 DNA: TGTGCCAGCAGCAAAAGGGGGGGGACTTACTCACCCCGCTATGGCTACACCTTC
CDR3 protein: CASSKRGGTYSPRYGYTF

D gene: TRBD2
V gene: TRBV6-2/TRBV6-3
CDR3 length: 14
J gene: TRBJ2-1
clone size: NA
CDR3 DNA: TGTGCCAGCAACCCGGGACTACCCTACAATGAGCAGTTCTTC
CDR3 protein: CASNPGLPYNEQFF

D gene: NA
V gene: TRBV15
CDR3 length: 14
J gene: TRBJ2-3
clone size: NA
CDR3 DNA: TGTGCCACCAGCTCAAGATATAGCACAGATACGCAGTATTTT
CDR3 protein: CATSSRYSTDTQYF

D gene: TRBD1
V gene: TRBV5-6
CDR3 length: 13
J gene: TRBJ1-2
clone size: large
CDR3 DNA: TGTGCCAGCAGTGATACAGGGGGAAATGGCTACACCTTC
CDR3 protein: CASSDTGGNGYTF

D gene: NA
V gene: TRBV15
CDR3 length: 14
J gene: TRBJ2-7
clone size: NA
CDR3 DNA: TGTGCCACCAGCGCCAACCTCGGCACCTACGAGCAGTACTTC
CDR3 protein: CATSANLGTYEQYF

D gene: NA
V gene: TRBV20-1
CDR3 length: 14
J gene: TRBJ2-1
clone size: NA
CDR3 DNA: TGCAGTGCTAAGTGGTGGCGACAATACAATGAGCAGTTCTTC
CDR3 protein: CSAKWWRQYNEQFF

D gene: NA
V gene: TRBV30
CDR3 length: 15
J gene: TRBJ1-5
clone size: NA
CDR3 DNA: TGTGCCTGGAGTTTATCCCAGGGGTTAAATCAGCCCCAGCATTTT
CDR3 protein: CAWSLSQGLNQPQHF